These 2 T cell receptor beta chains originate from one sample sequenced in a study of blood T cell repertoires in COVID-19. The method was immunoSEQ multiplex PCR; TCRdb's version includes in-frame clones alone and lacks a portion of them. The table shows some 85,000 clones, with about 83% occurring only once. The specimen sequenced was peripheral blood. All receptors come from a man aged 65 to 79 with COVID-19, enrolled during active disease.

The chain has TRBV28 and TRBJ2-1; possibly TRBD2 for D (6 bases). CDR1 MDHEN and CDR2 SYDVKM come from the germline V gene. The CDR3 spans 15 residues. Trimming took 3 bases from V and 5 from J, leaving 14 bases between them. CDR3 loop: CASSFFGLHNNEQFF. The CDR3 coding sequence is TGTGCCAGCAGTTTTTTTGGACTACACAACAATGAGCAGTTCTTC.

CDR3 bases: TGTGCCTGGAGTGAGCCGGGACAGCCCCAGCATTTT. This codes for CAWSEPGQPQHF. The V gene is TRBV30, the J gene TRBJ1-5; D is unresolved. The V end was cut by 1 base, the J end by 7 bases, with 8 bases between. Per the germline V gene, CDR1 is GTSNPN and CDR2 is SVGIG (reference sequence). This CDR3 has 12 amino acids.